This TCR beta chain was documented in a study of blood T cell repertoires in COVID-19. In germline, CDR1 is SQVTM, CDR2 ANQGSEA. The CDR3 length is 13 residues. V was pared by 8 bases and J by 5 bases, with 11 bases of the junction left unmatched. The data were produced by immunoSEQ multiplex PCR, yet TCRdb's version contains in-frame clones alone and is incomplete. The profile shows 68,000 or so clones, 80% to 90% of them singletons. The sequenced sample was peripheral blood. The sequence derives from a human donor in a cohort sampled during active COVID-19. The chain is built from TRBV29-1 and TRBJ2-5, with TRBD1 matching 7 bases. The CDR3 bases are TGCAGCTTACGACAGGGCAGGAGGGAGACCCAGTACTTC. Amino acid sequence: CSLRQGRRETQYF.